This entry lists 2 T cell receptor beta chains sequenced from one sample in a study of cytomegalovirus exposure and HLA in healthy donors. PCR employed 60 Vbeta and 13 Jbeta primers. The repertoire was sequenced with immunoSEQ multiplex PCR; TCRdb's copy has only in-frame clones and lacks some. Its table records over 30,000 clones. Specimen: PBMCs. Every receptor here comes from a woman between 40 and 55 years old in good health and CMV-seropositive.

J is TRBJ2-5 and V is TRBV7-6; 10 bases align to TRBD2. The CDR3 totals 15 residues. V trimming: 5 bases; J trimming: 2 bases; junction bases outside the gene matches: 5. The germline gives CDR1 SGHVS, CDR2 FNYEAQ. The CDR3 loop is CASSKGLAVQETQYF. The DNA of the CDR3 is TGTGCCAGCAGCAAAGGACTAGCGGTACAAGAGACCCAGTACTTC.

The chain joins TRBV5-1 to TRBJ2-3; 7 bases fit TRBD2. The CDR3 has 15 amino acids. Germline V gene data show CDR1 as SGHRS and CDR2 as YFSETQ. With V trimmed by 5 bases and J by 6 bases, 12 bases remained unmatched. CDR3 coding DNA: TGCGCCAGCAGTCTCCCTCCTGCGGGAGTTGATACGCAGTATTTT. Protein product: CASSLPPAGVDTQYF.